The sequence of this TCR beta chain was determined in a study of cytomegalovirus exposure and HLA in healthy donors. With regard to this clone: Its matching antigen is unknown.

The CDR3 runs 13 residues. The V gene's germline CDR1 is GTSNPN and CDR2 SVGIG (reference sequence). The V end lost 6 bases, the J end lost 3 bases, and 12 bases lay between the germline ends. Primers for the PCR totalled 60 Vbeta and 13 Jbeta. TCRdb's table, derived via immunoSEQ multiplex PCR, lists solely in-frame clones and lacks some. The data contain about 100,000 clones, more than 65% of them singletons. The study's findings and limits: Only CMV serostatus was available as immune exposure information. Reported performance of the classifier showed diagnosis of cytomegalovirus status with high specificity and sensitivity. What a later analysis showed was that several of the most significant clusters appeared linked to common viral pathogens.

This TCR was sampled from a woman aged 45-59 years in good health and CMV-seropositive. This chain uses TRBV30 with TRBJ1-5; D may be TRBD1 (6 bases). Sequencing was carried out using PBMCs. In DNA form, the CDR3 reads TGTGCCTGCAACAGGGAGATCAATCAGCCCCAGCATTTT. This translates into CACNREINQPQHF.